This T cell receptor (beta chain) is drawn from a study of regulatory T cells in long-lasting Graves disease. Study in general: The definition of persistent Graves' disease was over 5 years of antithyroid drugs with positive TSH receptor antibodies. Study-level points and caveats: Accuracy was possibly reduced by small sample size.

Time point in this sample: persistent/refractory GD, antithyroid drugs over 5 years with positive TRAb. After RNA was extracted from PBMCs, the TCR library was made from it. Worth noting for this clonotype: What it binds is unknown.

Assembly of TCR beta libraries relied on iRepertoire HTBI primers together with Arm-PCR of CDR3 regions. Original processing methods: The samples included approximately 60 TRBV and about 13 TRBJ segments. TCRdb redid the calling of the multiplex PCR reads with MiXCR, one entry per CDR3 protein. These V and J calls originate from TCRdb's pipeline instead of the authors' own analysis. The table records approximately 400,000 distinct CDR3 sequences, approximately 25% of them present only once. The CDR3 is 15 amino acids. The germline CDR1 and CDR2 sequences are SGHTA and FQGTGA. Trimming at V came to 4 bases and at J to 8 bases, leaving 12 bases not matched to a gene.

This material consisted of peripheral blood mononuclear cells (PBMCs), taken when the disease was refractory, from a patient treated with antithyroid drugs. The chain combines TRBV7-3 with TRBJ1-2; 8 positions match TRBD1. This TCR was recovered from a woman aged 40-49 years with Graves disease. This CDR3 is CASSSASGGGGGYTF. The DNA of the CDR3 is TGTGCCAGCAGCTCGGCCTCAGGGGGCGGGGGGGGCTACACCTTC.